This T cell receptor (beta chain) was sequenced for a study of blood T cell repertoires in COVID-19. Study in general: The samples span acute and convalescent COVID-19 from the United States, Italy and Spain.

Original data processing: Amplifying reference gene primers gave estimates of nucleated cell counts. Generated by immunoSEQ multiplex PCR, the TCRdb table keeps only in-frame clones and is missing some. The V and J calls and clone size come from that table; D and trimming were worked out from the DNA. The sample shows under 60,000 clones, about nine tenths of them seen only once. This clone was detected a few times. The V and J ends lost 5 bases and 7 bases respectively, with 5 bases between them. The germline V gene has CDR1 MNHEY and CDR2 SMNVEV (reference sequence). This CDR3 region has 11 residues.

V usage is TRBV27 and J usage is TRBJ2-2, with D hard to call. The specimen was peripheral blood. This sequence was found in a human donor with acute or convalescent COVID-19. The donor label of this sample is uncertain. CDR3: CASSRLGELFF. The CDR3 DNA follows: TGTGCCAGCAGTCGTCTCGGGGAGCTGTTTTTT.